This is a list of T cell receptor beta chains from one sample in a study of blood T cell repertoires in COVID-19. Clones were sequenced by immunoSEQ multiplex PCR, and TCRdb holds only the in-frame ones, with some missing. The sample lists 300,000 to 400,000 clones; 85% were seen once. Sequencing was done on a sample of peripheral blood. These receptors originate from a human donor in a cohort sampled during active COVID-19. CDR3s include the opening cysteine and the closing phenylalanine or tryptophan. Fields, in order: D gene, V gene, J gene, clone size, CDR3 protein, CDR3 DNA. D genes are given only for firm matches. Clone size is not always given. Where it is, it says once, few, many or a class for expanded clones.

TRBD1	TRBV18	TRBJ2-7	.	CASSPTRDRSYEQYF	TGTGCCAGCTCACCGACCAGGGACAGAAGCTACGAGCAGTACTTC
.	TRBV7-6	TRBJ1-1	.	CASLSGLGNTEAFF	TGTGCCAGCCTCTCAGGTTTGGGGAACACTGAAGCTTTCTTT
.	TRBV6-5	TRBJ1-3	.	CASSLRSSGNTIYF	TGTGCCAGCTCTTTAAGGAGCTCTGGAAACACCATATATTTT
TRBD1	TRBV19	TRBJ1-2	.	CASSIFATGQGIYGYTF	TGTGCCAGTAGTATATTCGCGACGGGACAGGGGATTTATGGCTACACCTTC
.	TRBV5-8	TRBJ1-1	.	CASSKQGAQNTEAFF	TGTGCCAGCAGCAAACAAGGGGCCCAGAACACTGAAGCTTTCTTT
.	TRBV7-5	TRBJ2-3	.	CVRRNRGRSSPNLTDTQYF	TGTGTCAGACGCAACAGGGGGCGATCGTCCCCTAATCTCACAGATACGCAGTATTTT
.	TRBV6-2/TRBV6-3	TRBJ1-2	.	CASTPGGFYGYTF	TGTGCCAGCACCCCCGGAGGGTTCTATGGCTACACCTTC
TRBD1	TRBV29-1	TRBJ2-1	.	CSVEGTVSYNEQFF	TGCAGCGTTGAGGGGACAGTGTCCTACAATGAGCAGTTCTTC
.	TRBV15	TRBJ2-7	few	CATSEDIPYEQYF	TGTGCCACCAGTGAAGACATACCCTACGAGCAGTACTTC
.	TRBV6-5	TRBJ2-4	.	CASSYLRSGIQYF	TGTGCCAGCAGTTACCTCCGTAGTGGCATTCAGTACTTC
TRBD1	TRBV2	TRBJ1-2	.	CASSFEGAPNYGYTF	TGTGCCAGCAGTTTTGAGGGGGCGCCTAACTATGGCTACACCTTC
.	TRBV7-9	TRBJ1-2	.	CASSLASWQNYGYTF	TGTGCCAGCAGCTTAGCAAGTTGGCAGAACTATGGCTACACCTTC
.	TRBV5-6	TRBJ2-1	.	CASSLALGSYSYNEQFF	TGTGCCAGCAGCTTGGCCCTGGGGAGTTACTCCTACAATGAGCAGTTCTTC
.	TRBV5-1	TRBJ1-1	.	CASSNIGRGTEAFF	TGCGCCAGCAGCAACATCGGCAGGGGCACTGAAGCTTTCTTT
.	TRBV30	TRBJ2-4	.	CAWTPEPLLAKNIQYF	TGTGCCTGGACGCCCGAGCCGTTGTTAGCCAAAAACATTCAGTACTTC
.	TRBV7-2	TRBJ1-1	.	CASSLVGTRGNTEAFF	TGTGCCAGCAGCTTAGTAGGCACAAGGGGAAACACTGAAGCTTTCTTT
.	TRBV7-8	TRBJ2-1	.	CASSLRGDSYNEQFF	TGTGCCAGCAGCCTCAGGGGCGACTCCTACAATGAGCAGTTCTTC
.	TRBV24-1	TRBJ2-1	.	CATRDTGSYNEQFF	TGTGCCACCAGAGATACAGGATCCTACAATGAGCAGTTCTTC
.	TRBV6-5	TRBJ2-2	.	CASRADRISTGELFF	TGTGCCAGCAGGGCAGACAGAATTTCCACCGGGGAGCTGTTTTTT
.	TRBV12-3/TRBV12-4	TRBJ1-5	few	CASSLQGGQPQHF	TGTGCCAGCAGTTTACAGGGTGGGCAGCCCCAGCATTTT
.	TRBV6-5	TRBJ1-2	.	CASSYSRGAADGYTF	TGTGCCAGCAGTTACTCCAGGGGCGCAGCAGATGGCTACACCTTC
.	TRBV7-3	TRBJ2-7	.	CASSLGRDYEQYF	TGTGCCAGCAGCTTAGGCAGGGACTACGAGCAGTACTTC
.	TRBV6-5	TRBJ1-1	few	CASSLTPGSGDEAFF	TGTGCCAGCAGTTTAACTCCCGGTAGTGGAGATGAAGCTTTCTTT
TRBD2	TRBV2	TRBJ2-3	.	CATPGLRTDTQYF	TGTGCCACTCCGGGACTACGGACAGATACGCAGTATTTT
.	TRBV5-1	TRBJ1-1	.	CASRREMNTEAFF	TGCGCCAGCAGGAGGGAAATGAACACTGAAGCTTTCTTT
TRBD1	TRBV19	TRBJ1-1	.	CASSITGGVEAFF	TGTGCCAGTAGTATCACAGGGGGTGTAGAAGCTTTCTTT
.	TRBV6-5	TRBJ2-7	.	CASSYGRYEQYF	TGTGCCAGCAGTTACGGGAGATACGAGCAGTACTTC
.	TRBV6-5	TRBJ1-6	.	CASSPRLTSSPLHF	TGTGCCAGCAGTCCGCGATTAACGTCTTCACCCCTCCACTTT
.	TRBV2	TRBJ1-1	.	CASSVDTNTEAFF	TGTGCCAGCAGTGTAGACACGAACACTGAAGCTTTCTTT
TRBD1	TRBV6-5	TRBJ2-7	few	CASSYFTGQGSYEQYF	TGTGCCAGCAGTTACTTCACGGGACAGGGATCCTACGAGCAGTACTTC
.	TRBV20-1	TRBJ1-6	.	CSASSRVPGNSPLHF	TGCAGTGCTAGTTCCAGGGTGCCTGGTAATTCACCCCTCCACTTT
.	TRBV30	TRBJ1-2	.	CAWRERFNYGYTF	TGTGCCTGGAGAGAGCGATTTAACTATGGCTACACCTTC
.	TRBV6-5	TRBJ1-2	once	CASSYGRNYGYTF	TGTGCCAGCAGTTACGGCCGTAACTATGGCTACACCTTC
.	TRBV4-1	TRBJ2-2	.	CASSQVGARTGELFF	TGCGCCAGCAGCCAAGTGGGGGCCCGTACCGGGGAGCTGTTTTTT
TRBD2	TRBV2	TRBJ2-5	.	CASIGGEFQETQYF	TGTGCCAGCATCGGGGGGGAATTCCAAGAGACCCAGTACTTC
.	TRBV19	TRBJ1-1	few	CASSTADRISEAFF	TGTGCCAGTAGTACGGCCGACAGGATCTCTGAAGCTTTCTTT
TRBD2	TRBV6-5	TRBJ2-2	.	CASSWGGYNTGELFF	TGTGCCAGCAGTTGGGGGGGTTATAACACCGGGGAGCTGTTTTTT
TRBD2	TRBV5-8	TRBJ2-1	.	CASSLRSTSADEQFF	TGTGCCAGCAGCTTACGGTCGACTAGCGCGGATGAGCAGTTCTTC
.	TRBV12-3/TRBV12-4	TRBJ2-2	.	CASSLEAGELFF	TGTGCCAGCAGTTTGGAGGCCGGGGAGCTGTTTTTT
.	TRBV5-1	TRBJ2-2	.	CASSPPRTATGELFF	TGCGCCAGCAGCCCTCCAAGGACAGCCACCGGGGAGCTGTTTTTT
.	TRBV18	TRBJ1-3	.	CASSPSSGNTIYF	TGTGCCAGCTCACCCTCCTCTGGAAACACCATATATTTT
.	TRBV9	TRBJ2-3	.	CASSVVGVKTDTQYF	TGTGCCAGCAGCGTAGTAGGGGTGAAGACAGATACGCAGTATTTT
.	TRBV7-2	TRBJ1-3	.	CASSPRVAGNTIYF	TGTGCCAGCAGCCCCAGGGTAGCTGGAAACACCATATATTTT
.	TRBV6-5	TRBJ2-3	.	CASSYSTGSTDTQYF	TGTGCCAGCAGTTATTCTACCGGGTCCACAGATACGCAGTATTTT
.	TRBV3-1/TRBV3-2	TRBJ2-3	.	CASSQERRQGGLRTDTQYF	TGTGCCAGCAGCCAAGAACGGAGACAGGGAGGTTTGCGCACAGATACGCAGTATTTT
TRBD1	TRBV29-1	TRBJ1-3	.	CSVSGGDRVTGNTIYF	TGCAGCGTTTCGGGGGGGGACAGGGTAACTGGAAACACCATATATTTT
TRBD1	TRBV5-6	TRBJ1-4	once	CASSRDGTGGVKLFF	TGTGCCAGCAGCCGGGATGGGACAGGCGGGGTAAAACTGTTTTTT
.	TRBV27	TRBJ1-2	.	CASSLPGGYGYTF	TGTGCCAGCAGTTTGCCGGGTGGCTATGGCTACACCTTC
.	TRBV10-3	TRBJ1-6	.	CAISAAGSRNSPLHF	TGTGCCATCAGTGCCGCGGGGAGCAGGAATTCACCCCTCCACTTT
.	TRBV5-1	TRBJ2-3	.	CASSLSPGSTDTQYF	TGCGCCAGCAGCTTGAGTCCCGGGTCCACAGATACGCAGTATTTT
TRBD1	TRBV5-1	TRBJ2-7	.	CASSLTGSDGLWEQYF	TGCGCCAGCAGCCTGACAGGGTCCGACGGATTATGGGAGCAGTACTTC
TRBD1	TRBV18	TRBJ2-5	.	CASSPRQNRGRRVETQYF	TGTGCCAGCTCACCACGCCAAAACAGGGGGCGCAGGGTAGAGACCCAGTACTTC
.	TRBV27	TRBJ1-2	.	CATYSEANLDTNYGYTF	TGTGCCACCTATTCCGAGGCCAATTTGGATACTAACTATGGCTACACCTTC
.	TRBV6-5	TRBJ1-4	few	CASSTMDSEKLFF	TGTGCCAGCAGTACAATGGACAGCGAAAAACTGTTTTTT
TRBD1	TRBV6-5	TRBJ1-5	once	CASSQGQGVSQPQHF	TGTGCCAGCAGCCAGGGACAGGGAGTGAGTCAGCCCCAGCATTTT